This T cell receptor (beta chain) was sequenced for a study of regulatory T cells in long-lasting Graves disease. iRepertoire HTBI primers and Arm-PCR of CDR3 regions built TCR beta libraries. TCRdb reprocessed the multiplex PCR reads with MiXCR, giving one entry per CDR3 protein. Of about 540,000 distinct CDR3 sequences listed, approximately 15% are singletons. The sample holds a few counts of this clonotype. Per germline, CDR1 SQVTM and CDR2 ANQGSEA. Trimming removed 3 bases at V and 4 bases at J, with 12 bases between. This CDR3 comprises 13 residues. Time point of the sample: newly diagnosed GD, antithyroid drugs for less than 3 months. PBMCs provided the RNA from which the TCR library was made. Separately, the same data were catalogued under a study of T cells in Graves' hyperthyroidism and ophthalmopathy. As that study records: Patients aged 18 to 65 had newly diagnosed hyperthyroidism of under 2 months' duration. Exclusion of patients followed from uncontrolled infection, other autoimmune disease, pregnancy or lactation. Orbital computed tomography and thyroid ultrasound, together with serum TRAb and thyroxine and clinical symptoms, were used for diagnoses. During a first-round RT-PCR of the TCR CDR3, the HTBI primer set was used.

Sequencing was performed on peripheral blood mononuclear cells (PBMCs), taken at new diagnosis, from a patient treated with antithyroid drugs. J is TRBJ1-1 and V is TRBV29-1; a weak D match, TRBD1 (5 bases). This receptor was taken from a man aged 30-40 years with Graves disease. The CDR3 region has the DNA TGCAGCGTTGATTTGTCGGGGACCACTGAAGCTTTCTTT. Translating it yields CSVDLSGTTEAFF.